This TCR beta chain was recovered during a study of tumor-infiltrating lymphocytes in primary liver carcinoma. This CDR3 contains 13 residues. Germline V CDR1 and CDR2: SGHAT, FQDESV (reference sequence). The investigators made TCR beta cDNA from about 510 ng total RNA, using a constant-region primer. Three-round nested multiplex PCR performed with slightly modified ARM-PCR produced the TCR beta libraries. The opening two PCR rounds, roughly 11 cycles each, paired TRBV1-TRBV30 forward primers with a C-beta reverse primer. From the multiplex PCR reads, TCRdb called clonotypes with MiXCR, one entry per CDR3 protein. Among under 130,000 distinct CDR3 sequences listed, roughly 80% were seen once. To note about this clonotype: The junction shows a germline mismatch at one end, possibly a read error.

Unsorted bulk tissue, about 17-33 mg of it, served as the source for co-extraction of RNA and DNA. Patients had primary liver carcinoma treated by surgical resection. The chain recombines TRBV11-1 with TRBJ1-6, with a weak D call TRBD1 (6 bases). This receptor was taken from a man aged 40-50 years with primary liver carcinoma and hepatitis B virus infection. Sequencing was done on a sample of liver tumor tissue from sampling region 3. Regarding subset: tumor region T3, left-lateral pole. DNA for the CDR3: TGTGCCAGCAGCCGGACAGTGGTTTTACCCCCCCACTTT. This codes for CASSRTVVLPPHF.